This TCR beta chain originates from a study of OX40 agonist ivuxolimab in advanced cancers. Study context: The dose of intravenous ivuxolimab that patients received every 2 weeks ranged from 0.01 to 10 mg/kg. Study findings and constraints: No determination was made of the antigen specificity of the expanded peripheral T cells.

The junction had 12 bases not matched to a gene; V was cut back by 4 bases and J by 6 bases. In germline, CDR1 is SGHTA, CDR2 FQGNSA. The CDR3 spans 15 residues. Remarks on this clone: The antigen is unknown.

Profiled with immunoSEQ multiplex PCR; TCRdb holds only in-frame clones, not every one. The repertoire has approximately 86,000 clones, 80% to 95% of them found once; the top ten carry roughly 1.1%. The chain uses TRBV7-2 and TRBJ2-7, with 7 bases aligning to TRBD2. Sequenced material: CD4+ or CD8+ T cells sorted from blood, taken in a trial of the OX40 agonist ivuxolimab. This receptor was identified in an adult with an advanced solid tumor such as melanoma, head and neck, liver or kidney cancer. The CDR3 DNA is TGTGCCAGCAGCTCGAAGGGCGGGAGTCGCTCCGAGCAGTACTTC. It specifies CASSSKGGSRSEQYF.